The present T cell receptor beta chain was sequenced within a study of blood T cell repertoires in COVID-19 (dated by TCRdb to about 2020). Study-level background: The collaborator samples originated in the United States, Italy and Spain and spanned the acute and convalescent phases of COVID-19. The material from the prospective study consisted of cDNA or gDNA derived from T cells, B-cell-depleted T cells, or PBMCs. Subjects who had been exposed to COVID-19, were actively infected with it, or had recovered from it provided the deeply sampled blood TCRbeta repertoires that made up the dataset. The repertoires were made available in a free public database intended to serve as a resource for research on the immune response to SARS-CoV-2. Samples were obtained from the ongoing ImmuneRACE study (first 160 participants) and from over a thousand subjects provided by 6 global collaborators. Nearly every sample came with metadata listing a de-identified subject ID, COVID-19 status, age in years and sex. Where HLA class I and class II types were available, the types were taken from metadata supplied by the sample provider, not from assay-based typing.

The CDR3 starts with the cysteine, ends with the phenylalanine, and has 13 residues. Solely the CDR3 DNA is kept, with 39 bases framed from the first base. V sheds 6 bases and J sheds 3 bases, leaving 12 bases between their ends. Results the study describes overall, beyond this receptor: Clinical and demographic metadata were provided uncurated, with the amount varying by source and participant.

The immunoSEQ Assay, a bias-controlled multiplex PCR, was used to amplify TCRbeta CDR3 regions from genomic DNA. Under the source paper's analysis protocol: Within the assay, amplification of reference gene primers was used to estimate how many nucleated cells each sample contained. To quantify the absolute abundance of each unique TCRbeta CDR3 rearrangement, sequence reads were collapsed and filtered. For each sample, productive Simpson clonality was calculated by taking the square root of Simpson's diversity index across productive rearrangements. TCRdb stores this immuneACCESS table with in-frame sequences only. Part of the clones is absent; in the studies checked, under half of the shortfall reflects unresolved V genes, and no reason is known for the rest. That table supplies the V and J calls and clone size; D and trimming were determined from the DNA. This sample gives roughly 290,000 clones in total; about 88% of them show up just once. Around 13% of the sample lies in the top ten.

Whole blood was collected in K2EDTA tubes by collaborating institutions according to the institutions' own protocols. For TCRbeta analysis, collaborators shipped samples in one of three forms: frozen whole blood, isolated PBMCs, or DNA extracted from either of those sample types. As to this clone: Its specific antigen is unknown. Per-nucleotide qualities are absent, and no much larger clonotype sits a single base away.

The material sequenced was peripheral blood. The chain is encoded by TRBV12-3 or TRBV12-4 joined to TRBJ2-7; TRBD1 is possibly the D segment (6 matching bases). The TCR originated in a woman in her sixties or seventies with acute or convalescent COVID-19. The nucleotide sequence is given as TGTGCCAGCAGGAAGGGGACAAACTACGAGCAGTACTTC. Its protein reads: CASRKGTNYEQYF.